Reported below is one TCR beta chain. Antigen: not known. Thyroid ultrasound and orbital computed tomography, with clinical symptoms and serum thyroxine and TRAb, informed diagnoses. RNA transcripts provided the source from which TCR beta CDR3 regions were amplified. The primer set for the first-round RT-PCR of the TCR CDR3 was HTBI. TCRdb re-analysed the multiplex PCR reads in MiXCR, keeping a single row per CDR3 protein. The sample has roughly 500,000 distinct CDR3 sequences, 15% to 20% seen once. V was pared by 7 bases and J by 6 bases, with 11 bases of the junction left unmatched. CDR1 WSHSY and CDR2 SAAADI come from the germline V gene. The CDR3 has 15 residues. These data are taken from a study of T cells in Graves' hyperthyroidism and ophthalmopathy. Study overall: Peripheral blood collection took place at initial diagnosis, before any treatment. Findings of the study overall: A 13 V-J model separated ophthalmopathy from stable hyperthyroidism.

Sequenced sample: blood. The chain is built from TRBV10-2 and TRBJ2-1, with 8 bases identical to TRBD1. The sequence came from a woman in her twenties or thirties with Graves' ophthalmopathy. This CDR3 reads CASMTQGAVPNEQFF. CDR3 in DNA: TGCGCCAGCATGACCCAGGGGGCTGTTCCCAATGAGCAGTTCTTC.